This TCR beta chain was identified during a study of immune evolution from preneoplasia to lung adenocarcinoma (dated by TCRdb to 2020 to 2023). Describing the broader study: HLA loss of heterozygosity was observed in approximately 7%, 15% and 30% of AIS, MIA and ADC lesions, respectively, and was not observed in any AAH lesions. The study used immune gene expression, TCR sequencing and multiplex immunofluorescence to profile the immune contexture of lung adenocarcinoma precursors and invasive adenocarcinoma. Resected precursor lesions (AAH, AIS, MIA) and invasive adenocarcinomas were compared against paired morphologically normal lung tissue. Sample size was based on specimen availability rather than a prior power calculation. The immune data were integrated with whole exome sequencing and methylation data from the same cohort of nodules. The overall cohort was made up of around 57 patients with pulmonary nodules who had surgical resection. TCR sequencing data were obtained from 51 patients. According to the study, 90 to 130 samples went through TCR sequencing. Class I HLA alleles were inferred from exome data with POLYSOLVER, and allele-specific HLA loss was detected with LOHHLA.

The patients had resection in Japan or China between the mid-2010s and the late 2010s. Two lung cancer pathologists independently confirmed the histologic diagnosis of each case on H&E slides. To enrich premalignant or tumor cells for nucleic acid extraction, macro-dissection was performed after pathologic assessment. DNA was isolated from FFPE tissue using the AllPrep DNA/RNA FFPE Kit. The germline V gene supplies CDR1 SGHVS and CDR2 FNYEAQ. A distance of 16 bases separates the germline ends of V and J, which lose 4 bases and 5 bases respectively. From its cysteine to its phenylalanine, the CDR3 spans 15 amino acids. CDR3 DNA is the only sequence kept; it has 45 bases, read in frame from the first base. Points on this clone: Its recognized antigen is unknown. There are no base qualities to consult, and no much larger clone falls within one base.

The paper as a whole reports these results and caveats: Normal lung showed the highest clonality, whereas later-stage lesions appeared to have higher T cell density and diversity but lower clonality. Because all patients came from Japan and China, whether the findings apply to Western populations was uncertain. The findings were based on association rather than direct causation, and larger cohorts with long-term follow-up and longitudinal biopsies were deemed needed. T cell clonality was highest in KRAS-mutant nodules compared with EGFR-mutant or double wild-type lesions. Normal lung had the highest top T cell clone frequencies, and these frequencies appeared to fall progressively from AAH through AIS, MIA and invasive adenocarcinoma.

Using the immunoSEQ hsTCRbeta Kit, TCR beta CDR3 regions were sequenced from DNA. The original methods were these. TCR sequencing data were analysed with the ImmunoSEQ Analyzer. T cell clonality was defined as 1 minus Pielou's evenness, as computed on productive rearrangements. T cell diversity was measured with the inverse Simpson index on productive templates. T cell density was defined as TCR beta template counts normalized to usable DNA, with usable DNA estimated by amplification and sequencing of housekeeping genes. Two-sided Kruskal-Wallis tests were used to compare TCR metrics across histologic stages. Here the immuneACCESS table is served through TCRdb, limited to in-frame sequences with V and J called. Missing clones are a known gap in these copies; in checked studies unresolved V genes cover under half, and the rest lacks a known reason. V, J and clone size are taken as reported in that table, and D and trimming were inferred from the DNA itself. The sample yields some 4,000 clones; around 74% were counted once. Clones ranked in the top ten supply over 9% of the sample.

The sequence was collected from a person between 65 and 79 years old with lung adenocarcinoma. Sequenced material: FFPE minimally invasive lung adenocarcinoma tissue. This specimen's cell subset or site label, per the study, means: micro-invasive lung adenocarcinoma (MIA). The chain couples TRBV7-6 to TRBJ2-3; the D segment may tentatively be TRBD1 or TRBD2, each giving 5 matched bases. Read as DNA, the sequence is TGTGCCAGCAGCTGGTCCCAGGGACGGGTAGATACGCAGTATTTT. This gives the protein CASSWSQGRVDTQYF.